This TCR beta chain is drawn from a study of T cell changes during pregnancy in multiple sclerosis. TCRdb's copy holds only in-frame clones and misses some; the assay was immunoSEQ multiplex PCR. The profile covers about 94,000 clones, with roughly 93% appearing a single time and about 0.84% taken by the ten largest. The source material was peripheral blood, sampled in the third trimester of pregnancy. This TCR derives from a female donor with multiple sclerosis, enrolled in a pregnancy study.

CDR3 sequence: CSVVTGRNTEAFF. The CDR3 nucleotides are TGCAGCGTAGTGACAGGGAGGAACACTGAAGCTTTCTTT. V and J are TRBV29-1 and TRBJ1-1, with 7 bases aligning to TRBD1. V dropped 6 bases and J dropped 1; count of bases not matched to a gene: 5. The CDR3 totals 13 residues. The germline CDR1 and CDR2 sequences are SQVTM and ANQGSEA.